The 9 T cell receptor beta chains in this list originate from one sample, sequenced in a study of type 1 regulatory T cells (dated by TCRdb to the early 2020s). Sequencing relied on an Illumina MiSeq. TCRdb's own reprocessing of the public reads used fastp at Q25 and MiXCR and kept productive beta chains. Every distinct CDR3 protein forms one entry, paired with its most common genes and DNA. The sample table contains around 3,000 distinct CDR3 sequences; only one count was recorded for roughly 8% of them. About 6.5% of the sample is in the top ten clones. These receptors are not linked to any known antigen. Sequencing was performed on cultured T cells, either the whole culture or a sorted T cell fraction (not recorded which). The origin of the receptors is a human donor in good health.

Comments on this clonotype: This sequence may be a read error, since a much larger clone differs from it by one base. The chain has TRBV28 and TRBJ1-6; D remains ambiguous. The CDR3 has 12 amino acids. V was shortened by 6 bases and J by 6 bases, with 6 bases between the two germline ends. The germline CDR1 and CDR2 sequences are MDHEN and SYDVKM. CDR3 in amino acids: CASRGSNSPLHF. In nucleotides, the CDR3 is TGTGCCAGCAGGGGTAGTAATTCACCCCTCCACTTT.

This clonotype is termed medium-sized (0.01 to 0.1%). The chain couples TRBV9 to TRBJ1-3; TRBD1 is a possible D gene (5 bases). The V and J ends lost 2 bases and 8 bases respectively, with 11 bases between them. The CDR3 covers 13 residues. The germline CDR1 and CDR2 sequences are SGDLS and YYNGEE. DNA for the CDR3: TGTGCCAGCAGCGTGCCCGGAGGGGACACCATATATTTT. This codes for CASSVPGGDTIYF. Complete variable domain (other parts from reference TRBV9 and TRBJ1-3): DSGVTQTPKHLITATGQRVTLRCSPRSGDLSVYWYQQSLDQGLQFLIQYYNGEERAKGNILERFSAQQFPDLHSELNLSSLELGDSALYFCASSVPGGDTIYFGEGSWLTVV.

This clonotype is medium-sized within its sample. The CDR3 region has the DNA TGCAGTGCTCGTCAGCCCGCCACCGATACGCAGTATTTT. Translated: CSARQPATDTQYF. The rearrangement links TRBV20-1 to TRBJ2-3; D is unclear. The CDR3 contains 13 residues. Trimming removed 5 bases at V and 6 bases at J, with 15 bases between. Germline V lookup: CDR1 DFQATT, CDR2 SNEGSKA (reference sequence).

By share, this clonotype ranks as medium-sized. The genes are TRBV7-6 and TRBJ2-5; tentatively, D is TRBD1 (6 bases). Germline CDR1 SGHVS, CDR2 FNYEAQ. Trimming cost V 5 bases and J 2 bases, with 18 bases left between them. CDR3 size: 16 residues. CDR3 loop: CASSRTLTTGQETQYF. CDR3 nucleotide sequence: TGTGCCAGCAGCCGGACCCTTACGACAGGACAAGAGACCCAGTACTTC.

By proportion, this clonotype is medium-sized. CDR3 amino acids: CASSVERLGNIQYF. CDR3 DNA sequence: TGTGCCAGCAGTGTTGAGCGGTTGGGGAACATTCAGTACTTC. This chain connects TRBV25-1 to TRBJ2-4; a weak D match, TRBD2 (5 bases). CDR1 is MGHDK and CDR2 is SYGVNS in the germline V gene. V dropped 4 bases and J dropped 7 bases, with 14 bases sitting between them. The CDR3 length is 14 residues.

This clonotype was observed at least ten times. This chain uses TRBV5-4 with TRBJ2-7; TRBD2 matches at 11 bases. The CDR3 is 15 residues long. Germline V gene data show CDR1 as SGHNT and CDR2 as YYREEE (reference sequence). J lost 3 bases, V lost 4 bases, and 6 bases had no gene match. DNA for the CDR3: TGTGCCAGCAGCCCGGGGGGGACTAGCGGCTACGAGCAGTACTTC. Amino acids: CASSPGGTSGYEQYF.

The rearrangement joins TRBV5-4 to TRBJ2-1, with D perhaps matching TRBD1 or TRBD2 (5 bases each). Germline CDR1 SGHNT, CDR2 YYREEE (reference sequence). CDR3 length: 17 amino acids. With 6 bases removed from V and 6 bases from J, the gap between germline ends came to 25 bases. The DNA for the CDR3 is TGTGCCAGCACCCCCCTCCTCGGAATTAGGGGACCCAATGAGCAGTTCTTC. Its protein product is CASTPLLGIRGPNEQFF.

This clonotype is medium-sized by share. As DNA, the CDR3 is TGTGCCAGCAGTGCCCGGGAAAAGCAGTTCTTC. It encodes CASSAREKQFF. The chain combines TRBV2 with TRBJ2-1, with D tentatively TRBD2 (5 bases). Germline V gives CDR1 SNHLY, CDR2 FYNNEI. V was pared by 4 bases and J by 11 bases, with 9 bases between. This CDR3 is 11 amino acids long.

This clonotype is medium-sized. This chain joins TRBV5-1 and TRBJ1-2, with 8 bases matching TRBD1. The CDR3 runs 15 residues. J lost 6 bases, V lost 5 bases, and 12 bases had no gene match. Looked up from germline, CDR1 is SGHRS and CDR2 is YFSETQ. The CDR3 bases are TGCGCCAGCAGACAGGGGGAATCCGAATATGATGGCTACACCTTC. This codes for CASRQGESEYDGYTF.